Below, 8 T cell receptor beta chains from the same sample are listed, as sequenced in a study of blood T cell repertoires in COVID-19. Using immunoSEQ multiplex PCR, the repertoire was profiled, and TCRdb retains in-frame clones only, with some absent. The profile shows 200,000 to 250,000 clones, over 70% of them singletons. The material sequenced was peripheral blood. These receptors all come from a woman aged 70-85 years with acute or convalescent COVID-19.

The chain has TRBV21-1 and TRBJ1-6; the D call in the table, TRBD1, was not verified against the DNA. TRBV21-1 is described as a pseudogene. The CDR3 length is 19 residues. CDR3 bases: TGTGCCAGCAGCAAAGAGGGGCCCTCGAGGACAGGGTTCAGCTCACCCCTCCACTTT. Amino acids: CASSKEGPSRTGFSSPLHF.

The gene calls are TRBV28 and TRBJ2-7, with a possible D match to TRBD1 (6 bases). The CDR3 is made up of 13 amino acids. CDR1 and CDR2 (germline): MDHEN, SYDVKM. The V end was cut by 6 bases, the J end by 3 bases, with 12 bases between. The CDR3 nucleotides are TGTGCCAGCAGGTTGGACAGTCACTACGAGCAGTACTTC. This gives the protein CASRLDSHYEQYF.

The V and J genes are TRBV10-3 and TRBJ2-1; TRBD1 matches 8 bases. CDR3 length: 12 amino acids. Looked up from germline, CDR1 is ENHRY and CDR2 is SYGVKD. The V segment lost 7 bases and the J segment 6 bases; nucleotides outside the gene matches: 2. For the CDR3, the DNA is TGTGCCATCAACCAGGGGGCCAATGAGCAGTTCTTC. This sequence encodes CAINQGANEQFF.

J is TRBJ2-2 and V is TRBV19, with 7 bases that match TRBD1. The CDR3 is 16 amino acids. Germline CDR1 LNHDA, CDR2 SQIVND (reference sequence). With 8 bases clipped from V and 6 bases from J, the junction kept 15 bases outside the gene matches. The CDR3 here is CASHTGARAGSGELFF. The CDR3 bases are TGTGCCAGTCATACAGGGGCGCGGGCAGGGTCCGGGGAGCTGTTTTTT.

CDR3 coding DNA: TGTGCCAGCTCACCGGGGAGTACGAATGAGCAGTTCTTC. Encoded protein: CASSPGSTNEQFF. The genes are TRBV18 and TRBJ2-1, with TRBD2 as a possible D gene (5 bases). In germline, CDR1 is KGHSH, CDR2 LQKENI. V gave up 3 bases and J gave up 7 bases, with 10 bases separating them. The CDR3 spans 13 residues.

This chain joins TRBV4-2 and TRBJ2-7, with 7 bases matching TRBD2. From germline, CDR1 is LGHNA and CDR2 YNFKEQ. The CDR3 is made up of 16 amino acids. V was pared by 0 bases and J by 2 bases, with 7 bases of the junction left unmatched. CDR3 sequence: CASSQDLASGTYEQYF. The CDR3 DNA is TGTGCCAGCAGCCAAGATCTGGCTAGCGGCACCTACGAGCAGTACTTC.

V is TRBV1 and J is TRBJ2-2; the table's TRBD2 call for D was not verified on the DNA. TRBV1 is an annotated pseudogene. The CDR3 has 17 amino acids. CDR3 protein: CTSSPRRESKNTGELFF. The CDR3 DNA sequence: TGCACCAGCAGCCCACGGCGGGAAAGTAAAAACACCGGGGAGCTGTTTTTT.

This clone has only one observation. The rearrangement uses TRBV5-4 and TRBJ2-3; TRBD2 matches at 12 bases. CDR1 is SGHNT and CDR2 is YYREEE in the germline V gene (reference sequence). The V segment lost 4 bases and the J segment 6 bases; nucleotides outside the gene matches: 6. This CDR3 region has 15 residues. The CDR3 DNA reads TGTGCCAGCAGCCCCTGGACTAGCGGGACCGATACGCAGTATTTT. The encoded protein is CASSPWTSGTDTQYF.